The entry below describes one TCR beta chain. Germline CDR1 and CDR2: SEHNR and FQNEAQ (reference sequence). Trimming pared 5 bases from V and 2 bases from J, leaving 12 bases between. The CDR3 consists of 14 residues. Enrollment of patients from Seattle took place during active infection, with longitudinal follow-up. The source of the sample is a study of blood T cell repertoires in COVID-19. Overall study: From T cells, B-cell-depleted T cells, or PBMCs came the material, which was cDNA or gDNA.

Study processing details: From reference gene primer amplification, estimates of nucleated cell counts were derived. The data were produced by immunoSEQ multiplex PCR, yet TCRdb's version contains in-frame clones alone and is incomplete. V, J and clone size derive from that table, while D and trimming were established from the DNA sequence. Of approximately 500,000 clones in the sample, 85% to 90% are singletons; the top ten hold roughly 8%. Sequenced input: peripheral blood. This clonotype originated in a woman between 45 and 60 years old with COVID-19, enrolled during active disease. The chain recombines TRBV7-9 with TRBJ2-5; perhaps TRBD1 as D (6 bases). The CDR3 nucleotides read TGTGCCAGCAGCCAGAGCAGGGGTCAAGAGACCCAGTACTTC. Its protein product is CASSQSRGQETQYF.